What follows describes a single TCR beta chain. Its antigen is currently unknown. The data were produced by immunoSEQ multiplex PCR, yet TCRdb's version contains in-frame clones alone and is incomplete. The top ten hold approximately 0.06% of the sample, which has roughly 500,000 clones, almost 97% seen once. The sample comes from a study of shared clonotypes between healthy human individuals. Broader study findings: Naive CD4 clonotype sharing across several donors was approximately 5%. Sequencing depth was a factor that was expected to affect clonotype sharing among donors.

This CDR3 has 15 amino acids. Between the trimmed V and J ends, which lost 1 base and 0 bases, there was a span of 7 bases. Per germline, CDR1 LNHDA and CDR2 SQIVND (reference sequence). The rearrangement joins TRBV19 to TRBJ1-5; D not resolved. Sequenced input: naive CD4+ T cells sorted from blood. Stated subset: CD45RA+ positively selected. The clonotype was recovered from a woman in her twenties or thirties in good health. Here the CDR3 reads CASSIGGYSNQPQHF. The DNA of the CDR3 is TGTGCCAGTAGTATAGGAGGTTATAGCAATCAGCCCCAGCATTTT.